The clone carrying this T cell receptor beta chain occurred once. Its antigen is unknown. The sample originates from a study of T cell responses to AZD1222 COVID-19 vaccine. This table comes from immunoSEQ multiplex PCR, and its TCRdb copy is limited to in-frame clones, with some not included. Seen here are tens of thousands of clones, just over 90% observed once, and the top ten hold 3.3%. Broader study findings: Most donors were white British, females outnumbered males, and clonal diversity was possibly underestimated. At 160-218 and 743-854, vaccine-associated CD4 TCRs were dominant, and they spanned spike. Receipt of two AZD1222 doses was followed by a rise in Spike-specific TCR breadth and depth. Sampled repertoires all dated from after the peak T cell response.

This sequence was found in an adult who received the AZD1222 COVID-19 vaccine. Sample: peripheral blood, taken 28 days after the second AZD1222 dose.

The CDR3, as DNA: TGTGCCAGCACAGAAGTTCCTAGCTCCTACAATGAGCAGTTCTTC. Translation: CASTEVPSSYNEQFF. V usage is TRBV6-5 and J usage is TRBJ2-1; D is undetermined. The CDR3 loop spans 15 amino acids. Trimming took 7 bases from V and 0 from J, leaving 13 bases between them. The V gene's germline CDR1 is MNHEY and CDR2 SVGAGI.